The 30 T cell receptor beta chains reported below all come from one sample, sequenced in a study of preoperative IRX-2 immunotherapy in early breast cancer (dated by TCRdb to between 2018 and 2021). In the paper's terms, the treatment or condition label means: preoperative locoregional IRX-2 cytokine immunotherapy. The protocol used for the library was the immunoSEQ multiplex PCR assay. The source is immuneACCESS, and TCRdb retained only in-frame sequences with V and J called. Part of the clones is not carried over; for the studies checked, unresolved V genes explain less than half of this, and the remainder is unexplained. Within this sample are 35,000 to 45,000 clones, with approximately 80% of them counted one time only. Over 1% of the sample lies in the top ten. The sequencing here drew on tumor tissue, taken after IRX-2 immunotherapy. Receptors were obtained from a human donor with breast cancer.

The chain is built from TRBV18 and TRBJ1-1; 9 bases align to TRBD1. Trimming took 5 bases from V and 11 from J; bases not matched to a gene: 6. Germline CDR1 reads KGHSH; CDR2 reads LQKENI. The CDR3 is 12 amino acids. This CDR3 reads CASSTGGTGAFF. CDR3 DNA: TGTGCCAGCTCAACCGGGGGGACAGGGGCTTTCTTT. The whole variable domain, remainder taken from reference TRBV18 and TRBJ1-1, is NAGVMQNPRHLVRRRGQEARLRCSPMKGHSHVYWYRQLPEEGLKFMVYLQKENIIDESGMPKERFSAEFPKEGPSILRIQQVVRGDSAAYFCASSTGGTGAFFGQGTRLTVV.

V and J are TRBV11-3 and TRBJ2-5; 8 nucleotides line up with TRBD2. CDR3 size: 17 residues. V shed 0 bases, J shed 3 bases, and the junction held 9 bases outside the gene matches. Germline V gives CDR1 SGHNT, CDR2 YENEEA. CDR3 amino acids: CASSLDLLRGDEETQYF. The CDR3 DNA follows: TGTGCCAGCAGCTTAGATCTTTTGCGGGGGGACGAAGAGACCCAGTACTTC.

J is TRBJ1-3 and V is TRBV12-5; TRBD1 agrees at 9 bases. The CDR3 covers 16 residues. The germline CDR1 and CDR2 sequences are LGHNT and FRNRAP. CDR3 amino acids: CASTETGQGLGNTIYF. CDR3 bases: TGTGCCAGCACCGAAACGGGACAGGGTTTAGGAAACACCATATATTTT. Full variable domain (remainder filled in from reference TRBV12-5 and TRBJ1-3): DARVTQTPRHKVTEMGQEVTMRCQPILGHNTVFWYRQTMMQGLELLAYFRNRAPLDDSGMPKDRFSAEMPDATLATLKIQPSEPRDSAVYFCASTETGQGLGNTIYFGEGSWLTVV.

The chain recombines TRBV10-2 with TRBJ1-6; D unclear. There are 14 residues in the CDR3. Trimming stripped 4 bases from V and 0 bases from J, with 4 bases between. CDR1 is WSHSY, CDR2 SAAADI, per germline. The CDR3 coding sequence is TGCGCCAGCAGTGGGGGCTCCTATAATTCACCCCTCCACTTT. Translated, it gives CASSGGSYNSPLHF.

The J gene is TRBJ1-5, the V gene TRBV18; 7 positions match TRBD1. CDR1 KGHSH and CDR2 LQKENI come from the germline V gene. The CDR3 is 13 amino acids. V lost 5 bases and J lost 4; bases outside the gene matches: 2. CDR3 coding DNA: TGTGCCAGCTCAGGACAGGTTAATCAGCCCCAGCATTTT. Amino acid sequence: CASSGQVNQPQHF.

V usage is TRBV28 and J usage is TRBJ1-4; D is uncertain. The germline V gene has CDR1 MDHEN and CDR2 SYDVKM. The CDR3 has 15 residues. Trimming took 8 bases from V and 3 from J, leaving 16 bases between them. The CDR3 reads CASQTPGTANEKLFF. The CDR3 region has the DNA TGTGCCAGCCAAACTCCGGGAACAGCTAATGAAAAACTGTTTTTT.

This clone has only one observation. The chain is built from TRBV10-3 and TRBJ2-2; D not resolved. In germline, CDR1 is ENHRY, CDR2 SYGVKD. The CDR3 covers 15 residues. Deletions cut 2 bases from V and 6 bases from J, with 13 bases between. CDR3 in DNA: TGTGCCATCAGTGAGGATCCCAGCCCCCCCGGGGAGCTGTTTTTT. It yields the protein CAISEDPSPPGELFF.

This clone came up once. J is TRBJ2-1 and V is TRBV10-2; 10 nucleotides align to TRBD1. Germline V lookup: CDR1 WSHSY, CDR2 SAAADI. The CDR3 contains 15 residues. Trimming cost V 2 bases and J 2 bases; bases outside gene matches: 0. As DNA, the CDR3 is TGCGCCAGCAGTGAGGACAGGGGGCCCTACAATGAGCAGTTCTTC. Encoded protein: CASSEDRGPYNEQFF.

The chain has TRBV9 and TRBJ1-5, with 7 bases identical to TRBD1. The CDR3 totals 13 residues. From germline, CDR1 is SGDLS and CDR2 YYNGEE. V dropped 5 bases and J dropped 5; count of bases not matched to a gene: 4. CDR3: CASSGDRYQPQHF. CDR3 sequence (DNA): TGTGCCAGCAGTGGGGACAGATATCAGCCCCAGCATTTT.

The CDR3 DNA follows: TGCAGCGTTGGAGGCAGGGGAATGACTAGCGGAGGTGAGCAGTACTTC. It codes for CSVGGRGMTSGGEQYF. The V and J genes are TRBV29-1 and TRBJ2-7; TRBD2 agrees at 9 bases. This CDR3 has 16 residues. Trimming cost V 4 bases and J 7 bases; bases outside gene matches: 17. Germline V lookup: CDR1 SQVTM, CDR2 ANQGSEA.

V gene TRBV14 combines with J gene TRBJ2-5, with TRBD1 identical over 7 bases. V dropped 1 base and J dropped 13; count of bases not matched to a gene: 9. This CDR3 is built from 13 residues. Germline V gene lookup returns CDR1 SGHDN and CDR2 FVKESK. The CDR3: CASSQVFSGTVYF. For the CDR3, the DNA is TGTGCCAGCAGCCAAGTATTTTCTGGGACAGTGTACTTC.

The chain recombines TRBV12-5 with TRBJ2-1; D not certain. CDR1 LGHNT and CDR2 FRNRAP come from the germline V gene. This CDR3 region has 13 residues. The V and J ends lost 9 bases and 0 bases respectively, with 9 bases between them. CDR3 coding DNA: TGTGCTAGCCGACTGGCCTCCTACAATGAGCAGTTCTTC. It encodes CASRLASYNEQFF. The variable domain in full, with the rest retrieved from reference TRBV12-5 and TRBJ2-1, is DARVTQTPRHKVTEMGQEVTMRCQPILGHNTVFWYRQTMMQGLELLAYFRNRAPLDDSGMPKDRFSAEMPDATLATLKIQPSEPRDSAVYFCASRLASYNEQFFGPGTRLTVL.

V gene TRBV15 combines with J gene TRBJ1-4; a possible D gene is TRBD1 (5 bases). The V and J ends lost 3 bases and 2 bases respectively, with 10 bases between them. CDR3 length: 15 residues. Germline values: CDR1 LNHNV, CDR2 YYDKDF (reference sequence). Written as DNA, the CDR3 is TGTGCCACCAGCAGGGACACCAATACTAATGAAAAACTGTTTTTT. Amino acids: CATSRDTNTNEKLFF.

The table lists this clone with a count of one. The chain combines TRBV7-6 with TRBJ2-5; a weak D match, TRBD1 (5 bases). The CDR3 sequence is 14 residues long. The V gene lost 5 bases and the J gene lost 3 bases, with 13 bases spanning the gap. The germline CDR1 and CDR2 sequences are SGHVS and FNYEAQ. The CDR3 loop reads CASSRRPGKETQYF. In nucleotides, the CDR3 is TGTGCCAGCAGCCGCAGGCCAGGGAAAGAGACCCAGTACTTC.

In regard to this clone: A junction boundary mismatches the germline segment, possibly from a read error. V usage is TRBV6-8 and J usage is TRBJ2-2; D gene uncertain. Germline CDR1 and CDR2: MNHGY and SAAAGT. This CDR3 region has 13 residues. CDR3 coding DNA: TGTGCCAGCAGTGACTCCTGGGCCGGGGAGCTGTTTTTT. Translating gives CASSDSWAGELFF.

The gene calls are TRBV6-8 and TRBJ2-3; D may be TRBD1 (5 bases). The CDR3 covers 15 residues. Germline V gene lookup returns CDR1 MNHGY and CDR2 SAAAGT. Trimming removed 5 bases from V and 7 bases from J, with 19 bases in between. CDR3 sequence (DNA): TGTGCCAGCAGTAAGAGTGGGGCTGGGTCGAATACGCAGTATTTT. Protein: CASSKSGAGSNTQYF.

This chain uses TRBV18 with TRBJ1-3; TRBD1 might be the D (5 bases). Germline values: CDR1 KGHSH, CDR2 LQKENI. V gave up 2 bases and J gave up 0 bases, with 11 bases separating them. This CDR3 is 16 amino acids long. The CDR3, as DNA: TGTGCCAGCTCACCATACGACACAGGCTCTGGAAACACCATATATTTT. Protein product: CASSPYDTGSGNTIYF.

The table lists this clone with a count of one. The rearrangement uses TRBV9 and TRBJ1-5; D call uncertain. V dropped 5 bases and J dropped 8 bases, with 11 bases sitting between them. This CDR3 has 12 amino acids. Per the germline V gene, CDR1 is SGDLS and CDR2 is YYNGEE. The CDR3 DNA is TGTGCCAGCAGTGGAGACCAAGAGCCCCAGCATTTT. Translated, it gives CASSGDQEPQHF.

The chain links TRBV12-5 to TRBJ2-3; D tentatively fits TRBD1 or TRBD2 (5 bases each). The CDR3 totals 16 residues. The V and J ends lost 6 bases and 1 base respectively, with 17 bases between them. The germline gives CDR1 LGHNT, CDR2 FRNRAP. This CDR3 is CASGPPWDGGTDTQYF. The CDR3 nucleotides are TGTGCTAGTGGCCCCCCTTGGGACGGGGGCACAGATACGCAGTATTTT.

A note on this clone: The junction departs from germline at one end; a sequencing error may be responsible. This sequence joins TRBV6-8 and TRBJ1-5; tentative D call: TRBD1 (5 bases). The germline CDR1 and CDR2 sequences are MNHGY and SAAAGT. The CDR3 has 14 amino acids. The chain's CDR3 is CVSSRGWSNQPQHF. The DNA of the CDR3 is TGTGTCAGCAGCCGGGGGTGGAGCAATCAGCCCCAGCATTTT.

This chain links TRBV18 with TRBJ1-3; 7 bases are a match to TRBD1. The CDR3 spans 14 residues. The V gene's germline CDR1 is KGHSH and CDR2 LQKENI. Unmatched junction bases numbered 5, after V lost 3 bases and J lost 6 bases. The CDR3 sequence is CASSPGTAVNTIYF. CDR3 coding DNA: TGTGCCAGCTCACCCGGGACAGCGGTAAACACCATATATTTT.

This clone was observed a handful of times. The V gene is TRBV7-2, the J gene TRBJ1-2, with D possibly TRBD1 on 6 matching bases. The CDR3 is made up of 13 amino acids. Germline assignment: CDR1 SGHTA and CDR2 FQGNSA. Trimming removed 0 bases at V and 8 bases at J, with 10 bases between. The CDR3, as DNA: TGTGCCAGCAGCTTAGCGGGGGGCGGCGGCTACACCTTC. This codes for CASSLAGGGGYTF. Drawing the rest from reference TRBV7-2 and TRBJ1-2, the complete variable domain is GAGVSQSPSNKVTEKGKDVELRCDPISGHTALYWYRQSLGQGLEFLIYFQGNSAPDKSGLPSDRFSAERTGGSVSTLTIQRTQQEDSAVYLCASSLAGGGGYTFGSGTRLTVV.

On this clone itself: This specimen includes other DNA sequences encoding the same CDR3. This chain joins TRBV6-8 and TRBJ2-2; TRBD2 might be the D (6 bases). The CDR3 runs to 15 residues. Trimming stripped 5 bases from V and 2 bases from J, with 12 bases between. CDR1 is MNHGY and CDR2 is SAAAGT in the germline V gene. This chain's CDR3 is CASSPRRGNTGELFF. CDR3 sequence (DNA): TGTGCCAGCAGTCCTCGGAGGGGAAACACCGGGGAGCTGTTTTTT.

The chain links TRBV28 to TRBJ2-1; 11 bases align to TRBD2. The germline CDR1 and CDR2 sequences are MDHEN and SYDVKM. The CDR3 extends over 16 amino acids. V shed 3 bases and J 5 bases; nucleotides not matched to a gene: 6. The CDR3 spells CASSLTGTSGHNEQFF. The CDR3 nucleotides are TGTGCCAGCAGTTTGACCGGGACTAGCGGCCACAATGAGCAGTTCTTC.

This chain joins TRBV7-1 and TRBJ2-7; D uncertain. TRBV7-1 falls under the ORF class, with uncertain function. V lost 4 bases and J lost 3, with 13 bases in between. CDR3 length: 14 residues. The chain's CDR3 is CASSLGQLYYEQYF. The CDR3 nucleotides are TGTGCCAGCAGCTTAGGCCAGTTATACTACGAGCAGTACTTC.

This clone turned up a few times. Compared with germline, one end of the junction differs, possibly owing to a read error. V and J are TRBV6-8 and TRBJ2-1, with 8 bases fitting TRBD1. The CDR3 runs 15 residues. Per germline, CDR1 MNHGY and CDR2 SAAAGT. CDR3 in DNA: TGTGCCATCAGTGGCCAAGGACAGGGAGCTGATGAGCAGTTCTTC. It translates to CAISGQGQGADEQFF.

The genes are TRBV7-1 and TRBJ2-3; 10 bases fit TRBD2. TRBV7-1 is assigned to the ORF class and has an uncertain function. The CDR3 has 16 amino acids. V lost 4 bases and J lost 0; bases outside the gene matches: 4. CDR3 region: CASSLRLAGSTDTQYF. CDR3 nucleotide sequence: TGTGCCAGCAGCTTACGACTAGCGGGTAGCACAGATACGCAGTATTTT.

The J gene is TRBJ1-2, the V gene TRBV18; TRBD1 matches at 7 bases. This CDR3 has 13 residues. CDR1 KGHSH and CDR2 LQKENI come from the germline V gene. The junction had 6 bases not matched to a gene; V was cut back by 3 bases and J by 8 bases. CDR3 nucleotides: TGTGCCAGCTCACCCCGGACAGGAGACGGCTACACCTTC. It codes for CASSPRTGDGYTF.

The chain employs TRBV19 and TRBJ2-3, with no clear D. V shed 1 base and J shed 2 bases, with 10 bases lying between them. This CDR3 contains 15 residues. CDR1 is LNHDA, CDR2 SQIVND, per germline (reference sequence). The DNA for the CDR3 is TGTGCCAGTAGTATAGGTCCAAGTACCACAGATACGCAGTATTTT. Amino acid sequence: CASSIGPSTTDTQYF. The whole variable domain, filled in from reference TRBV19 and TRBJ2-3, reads DGGITQSPKYLFRKEGQNVTLSCEQNLNHDAMYWYRQDPGQGLRLIYYSQIVNDFQKGDIAEGYSVSREKKESFPLTVTSAQKNPTAFYLCASSIGPSTTDTQYFGPGTRLTVL.

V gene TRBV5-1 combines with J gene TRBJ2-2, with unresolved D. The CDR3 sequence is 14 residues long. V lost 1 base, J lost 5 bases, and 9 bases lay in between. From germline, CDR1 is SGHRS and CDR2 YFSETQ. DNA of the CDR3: TGCGCCAGCAGCTTGTTTGGCCTTACCGGGGAGCTGTTTTTT. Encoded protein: CASSLFGLTGELFF.